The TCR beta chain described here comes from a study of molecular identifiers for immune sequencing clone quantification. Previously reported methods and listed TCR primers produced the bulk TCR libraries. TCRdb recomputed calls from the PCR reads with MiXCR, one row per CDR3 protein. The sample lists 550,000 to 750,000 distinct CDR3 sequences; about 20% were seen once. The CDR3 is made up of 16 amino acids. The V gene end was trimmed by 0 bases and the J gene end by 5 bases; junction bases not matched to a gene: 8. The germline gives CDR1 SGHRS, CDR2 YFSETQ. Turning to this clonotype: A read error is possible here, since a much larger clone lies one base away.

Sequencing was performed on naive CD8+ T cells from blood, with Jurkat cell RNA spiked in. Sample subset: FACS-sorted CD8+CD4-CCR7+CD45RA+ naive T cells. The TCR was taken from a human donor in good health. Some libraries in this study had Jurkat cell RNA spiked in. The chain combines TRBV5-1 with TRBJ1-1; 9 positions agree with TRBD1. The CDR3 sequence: CASSLDLYRGPTEAFF. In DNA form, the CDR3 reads TGCGCCAGCAGCTTGGACCTATACAGGGGGCCAACTGAAGCTTTCTTT.